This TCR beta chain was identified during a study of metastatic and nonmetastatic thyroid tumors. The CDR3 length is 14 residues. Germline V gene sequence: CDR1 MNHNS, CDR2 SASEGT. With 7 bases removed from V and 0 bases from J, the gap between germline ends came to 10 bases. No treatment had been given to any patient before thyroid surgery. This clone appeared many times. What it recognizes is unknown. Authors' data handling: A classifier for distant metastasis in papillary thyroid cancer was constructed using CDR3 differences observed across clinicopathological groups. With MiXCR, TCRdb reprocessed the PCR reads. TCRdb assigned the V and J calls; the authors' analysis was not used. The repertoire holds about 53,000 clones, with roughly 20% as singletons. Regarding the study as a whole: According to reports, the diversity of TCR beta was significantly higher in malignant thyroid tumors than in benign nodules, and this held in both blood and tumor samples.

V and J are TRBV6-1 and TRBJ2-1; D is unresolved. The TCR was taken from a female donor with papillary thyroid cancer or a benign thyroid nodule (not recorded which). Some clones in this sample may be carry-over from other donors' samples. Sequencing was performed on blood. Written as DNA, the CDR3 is TGTGCCAGCAAGTCCCCGTTCTCCTACAATGAGCAGTTCTTC. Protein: CASKSPFSYNEQFF.